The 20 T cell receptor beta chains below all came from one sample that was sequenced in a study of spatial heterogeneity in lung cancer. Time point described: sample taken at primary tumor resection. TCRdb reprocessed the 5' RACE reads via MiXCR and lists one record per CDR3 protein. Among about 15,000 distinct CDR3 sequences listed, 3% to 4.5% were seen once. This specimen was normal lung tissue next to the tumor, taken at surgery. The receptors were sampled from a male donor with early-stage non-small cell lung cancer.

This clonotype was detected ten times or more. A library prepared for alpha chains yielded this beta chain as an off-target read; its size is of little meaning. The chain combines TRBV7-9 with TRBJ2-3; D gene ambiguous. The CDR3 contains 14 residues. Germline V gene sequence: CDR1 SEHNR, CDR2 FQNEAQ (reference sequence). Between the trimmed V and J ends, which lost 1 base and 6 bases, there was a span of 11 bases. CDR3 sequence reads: CASSLGSPGDTQYF. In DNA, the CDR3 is TGTGCCAGCAGCTTAGGCAGCCCCGGGGATACGCAGTATTTT.

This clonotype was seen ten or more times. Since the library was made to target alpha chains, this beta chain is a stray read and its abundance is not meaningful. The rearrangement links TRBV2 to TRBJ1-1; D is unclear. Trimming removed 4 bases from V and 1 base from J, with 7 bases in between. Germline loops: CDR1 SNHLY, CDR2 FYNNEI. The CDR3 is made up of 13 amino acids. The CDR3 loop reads CASSGQANTEAFF. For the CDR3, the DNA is TGTGCCAGCAGTGGGCAGGCGAACACTGAAGCTTTCTTT.

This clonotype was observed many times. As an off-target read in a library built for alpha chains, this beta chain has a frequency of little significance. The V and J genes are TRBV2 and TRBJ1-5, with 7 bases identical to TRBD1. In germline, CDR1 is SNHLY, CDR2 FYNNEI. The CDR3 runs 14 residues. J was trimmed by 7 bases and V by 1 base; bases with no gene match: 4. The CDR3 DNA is TGTGCCAGCAGTGAAGGACAGGGTGGCCAGCCCCAGCATTTT. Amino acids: CASSEGQGGQPQHF.

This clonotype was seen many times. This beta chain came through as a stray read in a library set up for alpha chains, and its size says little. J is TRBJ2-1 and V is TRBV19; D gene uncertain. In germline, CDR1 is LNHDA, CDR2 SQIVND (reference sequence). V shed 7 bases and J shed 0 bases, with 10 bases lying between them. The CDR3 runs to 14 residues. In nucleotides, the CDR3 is TGTGCCAGTATGACAAGGAGCTCCTACAATGAGCAGTTCTTC. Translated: CASMTRSSYNEQFF.

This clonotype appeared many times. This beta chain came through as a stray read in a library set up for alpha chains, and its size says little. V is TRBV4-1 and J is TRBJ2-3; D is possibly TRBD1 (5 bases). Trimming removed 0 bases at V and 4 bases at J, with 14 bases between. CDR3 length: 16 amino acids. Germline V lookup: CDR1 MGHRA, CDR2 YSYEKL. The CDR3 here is CASSQDWGFAADTQYF. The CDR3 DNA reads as TGCGCCAGCAGCCAAGATTGGGGCTTTGCCGCAGATACGCAGTATTTT.

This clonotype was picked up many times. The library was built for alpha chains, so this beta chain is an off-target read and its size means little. CDR3 loop: CSVTPGSGANVLTF. In DNA, the CDR3 is TGCAGCGTTACCCCGGGCTCTGGGGCCAACGTCCTGACTTTC. V and J are TRBV29-1 and TRBJ2-6; D remains ambiguous. Germline V gene lookup returns CDR1 SQVTM and CDR2 ANQGSEA. The CDR3 consists of 14 residues. V shed 5 bases and J shed 0 bases, with 8 bases lying between them.

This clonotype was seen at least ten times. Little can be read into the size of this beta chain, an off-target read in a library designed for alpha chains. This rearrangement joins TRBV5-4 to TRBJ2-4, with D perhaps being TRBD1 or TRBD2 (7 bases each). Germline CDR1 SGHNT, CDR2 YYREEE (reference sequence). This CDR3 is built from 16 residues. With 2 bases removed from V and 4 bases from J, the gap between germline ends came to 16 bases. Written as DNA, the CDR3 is TGTGCCAGCAGCTTAACAGGGGCTAGCGGAAAAAACATTCAGTACTTC. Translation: CASSLTGASGKNIQYF. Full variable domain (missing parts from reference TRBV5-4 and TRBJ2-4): ETGVTQSPTHLIKTRGQQVTLRCSSQSGHNTVSWYQQALGQGPQFIFQYYREEENGRGNFPPRFSGLQFPNYSSELNVNALELDDSALYLCASSLTGASGKNIQYFGAGTRLSVL.

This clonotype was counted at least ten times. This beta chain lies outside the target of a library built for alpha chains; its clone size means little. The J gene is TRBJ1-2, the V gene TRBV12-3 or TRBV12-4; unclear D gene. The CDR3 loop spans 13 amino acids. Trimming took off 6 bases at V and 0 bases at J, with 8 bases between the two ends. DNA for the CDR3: TGTGCCAGCAGCCCATTCCCTAACTATGGCTACACCTTC. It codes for CASSPFPNYGYTF.

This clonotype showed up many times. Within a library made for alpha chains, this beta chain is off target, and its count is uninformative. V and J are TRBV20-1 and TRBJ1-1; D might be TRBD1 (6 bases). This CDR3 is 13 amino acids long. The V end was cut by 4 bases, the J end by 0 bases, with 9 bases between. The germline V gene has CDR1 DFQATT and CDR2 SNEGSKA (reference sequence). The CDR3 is CSAMGHLNTEAFF. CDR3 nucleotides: TGCAGTGCTATGGGACACTTGAACACTGAAGCTTTCTTT.

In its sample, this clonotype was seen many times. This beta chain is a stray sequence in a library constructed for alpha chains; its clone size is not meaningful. The CDR3 sequence: CASSVVGDWDTEAFF. DNA of the CDR3: TGTGCCAGCAGCGTAGTCGGGGATTGGGACACTGAAGCTTTCTTT. This rearrangement joins TRBV9 to TRBJ1-1; D remains unclear. V was clipped by 0 bases and J by 3 bases, with 12 bases between them. This CDR3 region has 15 residues. Germline CDR1 reads SGDLS; CDR2 reads YYNGEE.

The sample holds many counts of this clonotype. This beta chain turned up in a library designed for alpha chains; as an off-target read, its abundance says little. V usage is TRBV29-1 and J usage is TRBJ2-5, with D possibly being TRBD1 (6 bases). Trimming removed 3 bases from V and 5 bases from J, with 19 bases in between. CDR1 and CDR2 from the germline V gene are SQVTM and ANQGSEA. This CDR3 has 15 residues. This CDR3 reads CSVELSWGPGETQYF. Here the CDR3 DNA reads TGCAGCGTTGAGCTAAGTTGGGGGCCGGGGGAGACCCAGTACTTC.

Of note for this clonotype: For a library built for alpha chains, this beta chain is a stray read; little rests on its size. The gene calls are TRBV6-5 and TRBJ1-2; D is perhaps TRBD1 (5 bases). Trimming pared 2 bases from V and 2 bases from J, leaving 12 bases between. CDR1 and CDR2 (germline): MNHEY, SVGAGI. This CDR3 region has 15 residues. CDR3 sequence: CASSYTPTVNYGYTF. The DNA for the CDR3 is TGTGCCAGCAGTTACACGCCGACAGTGAACTATGGCTACACCTTC.

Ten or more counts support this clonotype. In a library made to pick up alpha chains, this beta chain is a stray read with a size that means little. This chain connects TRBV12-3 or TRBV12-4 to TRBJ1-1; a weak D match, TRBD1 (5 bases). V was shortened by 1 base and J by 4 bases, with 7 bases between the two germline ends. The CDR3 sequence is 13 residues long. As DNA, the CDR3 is TGTGCCAGCAGTTTAGGAGGGGTCACTGAAGCTTTCTTT. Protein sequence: CASSLGGVTEAFF.

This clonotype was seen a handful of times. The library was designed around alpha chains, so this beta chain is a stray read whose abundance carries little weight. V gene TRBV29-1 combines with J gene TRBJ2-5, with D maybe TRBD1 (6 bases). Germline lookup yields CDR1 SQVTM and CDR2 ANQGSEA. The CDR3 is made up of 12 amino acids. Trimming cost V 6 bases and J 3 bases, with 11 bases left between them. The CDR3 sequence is CSVRGVEETQYF. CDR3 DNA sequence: TGCAGCGTCAGGGGAGTTGAAGAGACCCAGTACTTC.

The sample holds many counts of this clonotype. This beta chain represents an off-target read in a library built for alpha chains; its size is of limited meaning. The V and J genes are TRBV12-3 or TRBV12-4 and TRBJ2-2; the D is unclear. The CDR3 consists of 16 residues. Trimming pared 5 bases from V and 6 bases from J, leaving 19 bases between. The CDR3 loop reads CASSPWVAMESGELFF. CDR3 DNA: TGTGCCAGCAGTCCATGGGTCGCAATGGAATCCGGGGAGCTGTTTTTT.

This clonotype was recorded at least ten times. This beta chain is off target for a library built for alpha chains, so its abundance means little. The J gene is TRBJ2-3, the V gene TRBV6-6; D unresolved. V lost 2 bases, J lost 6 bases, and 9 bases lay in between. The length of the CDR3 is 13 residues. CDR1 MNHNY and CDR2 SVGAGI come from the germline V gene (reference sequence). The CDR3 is CASSYDGRDTQYF. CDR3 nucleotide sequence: TGTGCCAGCAGTTACGACGGGCGCGATACGCAGTATTTT.

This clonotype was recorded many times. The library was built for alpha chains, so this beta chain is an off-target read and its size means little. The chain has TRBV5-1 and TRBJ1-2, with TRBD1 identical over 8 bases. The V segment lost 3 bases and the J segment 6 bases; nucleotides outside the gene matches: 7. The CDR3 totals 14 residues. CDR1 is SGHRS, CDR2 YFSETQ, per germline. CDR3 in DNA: TGCGCCAGCAGCTGGGACAGGCAAGGGGATGGCTACACCTTC. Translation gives CASSWDRQGDGYTF.

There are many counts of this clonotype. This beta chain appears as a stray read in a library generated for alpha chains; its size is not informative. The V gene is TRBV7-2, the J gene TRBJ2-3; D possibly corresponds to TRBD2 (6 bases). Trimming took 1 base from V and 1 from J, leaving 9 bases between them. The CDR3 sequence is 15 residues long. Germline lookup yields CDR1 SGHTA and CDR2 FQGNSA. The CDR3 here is CASSLGPGGTDTQYF. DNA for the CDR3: TGTGCCAGCAGCTTAGGACCGGGAGGCACAGATACGCAGTATTTT.

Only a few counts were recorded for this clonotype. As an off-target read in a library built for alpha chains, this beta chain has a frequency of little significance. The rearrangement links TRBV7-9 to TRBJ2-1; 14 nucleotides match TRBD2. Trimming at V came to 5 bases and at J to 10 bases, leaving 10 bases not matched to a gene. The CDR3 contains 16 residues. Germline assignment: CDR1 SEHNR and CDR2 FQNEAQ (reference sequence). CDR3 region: CASSRGTSGSVGEQFF. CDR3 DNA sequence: TGTGCCAGCAGCCGCGGGACTAGCGGGAGTGTGGGCGAGCAGTTCTTC.

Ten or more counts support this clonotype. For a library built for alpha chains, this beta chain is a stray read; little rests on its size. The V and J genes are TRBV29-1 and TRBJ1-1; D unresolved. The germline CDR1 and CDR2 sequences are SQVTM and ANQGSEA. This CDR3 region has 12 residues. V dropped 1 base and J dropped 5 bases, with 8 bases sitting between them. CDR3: CSVEGGRTEAFF. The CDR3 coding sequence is TGCAGCGTTGAAGGGGGAAGAACTGAAGCTTTCTTT. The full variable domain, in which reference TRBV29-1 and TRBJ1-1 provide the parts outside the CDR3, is SAVISQKPSRDICQRGTSLTIQCQVDSQVTMMFWYRQQPGQSLTLIATANQGSEATYESGFVIDKFPISRPNLTFSTLTVSNMSPEDSSIYLCSVEGGRTEAFFGQGTRLTVV.